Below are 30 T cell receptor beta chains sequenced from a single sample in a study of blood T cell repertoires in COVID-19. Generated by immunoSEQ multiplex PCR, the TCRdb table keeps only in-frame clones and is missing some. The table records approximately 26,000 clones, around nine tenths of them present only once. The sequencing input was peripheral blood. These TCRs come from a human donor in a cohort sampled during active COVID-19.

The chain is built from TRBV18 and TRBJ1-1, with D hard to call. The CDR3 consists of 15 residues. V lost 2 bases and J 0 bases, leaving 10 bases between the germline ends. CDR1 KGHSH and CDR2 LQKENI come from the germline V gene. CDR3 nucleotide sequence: TGTGCCAGCTCACCAGATCGTTCTATGAACACTGAAGCTTTCTTT. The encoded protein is CASSPDRSMNTEAFF.

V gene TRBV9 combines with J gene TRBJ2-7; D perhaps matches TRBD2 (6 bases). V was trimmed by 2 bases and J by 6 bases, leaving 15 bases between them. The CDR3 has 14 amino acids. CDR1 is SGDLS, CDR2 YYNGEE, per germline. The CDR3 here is CASSVSSASGEQYF. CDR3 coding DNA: TGTGCCAGCAGCGTTTCTAGCGCCTCGGGCGAGCAGTACTTC.

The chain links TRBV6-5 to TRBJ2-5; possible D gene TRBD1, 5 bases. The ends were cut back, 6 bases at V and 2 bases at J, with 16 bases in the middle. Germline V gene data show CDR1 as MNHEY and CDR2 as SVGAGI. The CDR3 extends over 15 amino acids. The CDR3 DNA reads TGTGCCAGCAGCGATGAAAGGGGAACGCAAGAGACCCAGTACTTC. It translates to CASSDERGTQETQYF.

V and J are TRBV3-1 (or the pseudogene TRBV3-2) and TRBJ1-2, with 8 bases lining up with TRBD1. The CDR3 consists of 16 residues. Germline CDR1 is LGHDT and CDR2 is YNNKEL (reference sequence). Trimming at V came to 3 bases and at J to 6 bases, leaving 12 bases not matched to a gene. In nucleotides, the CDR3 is TGTGCCAGCAGCCATGGAGTGACAGGGGATCGGCATGGCTACACCTTC. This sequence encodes CASSHGVTGDRHGYTF.

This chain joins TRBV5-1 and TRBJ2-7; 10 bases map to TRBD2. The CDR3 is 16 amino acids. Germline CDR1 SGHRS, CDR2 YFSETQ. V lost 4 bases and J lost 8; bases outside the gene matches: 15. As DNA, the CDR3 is TGCGCCAGCAGCCGGACTAGCGGAGACCAGGGGGTGAAGCAGTACTTC. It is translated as CASSRTSGDQGVKQYF. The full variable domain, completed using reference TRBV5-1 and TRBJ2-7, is KAGVTQTPRYLIKTRGQQVTLSCSPISGHRSVSWYQQTPGQGLQFLFEYFSETQRNKGNFPGRFSGRQFSNSRSEMNVSTLELGDSALYLCASSRTSGDQGVKQYFGPGTRLTVT.

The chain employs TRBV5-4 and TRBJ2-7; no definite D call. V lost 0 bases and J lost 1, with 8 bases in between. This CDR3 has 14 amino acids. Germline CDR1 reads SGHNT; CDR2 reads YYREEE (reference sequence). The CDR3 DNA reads TGTGCCAGCAGCTTGGAAGTGAGTTCCTACGAGCAGTACTTC. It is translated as CASSLEVSSYEQYF.

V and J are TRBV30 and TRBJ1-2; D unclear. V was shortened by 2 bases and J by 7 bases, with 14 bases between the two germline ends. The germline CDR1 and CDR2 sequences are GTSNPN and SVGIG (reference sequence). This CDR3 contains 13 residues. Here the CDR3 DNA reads TGTGCCTGGAGTCCCCCCCACGGGAGTGGCTACACCTTC. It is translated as CAWSPPHGSGYTF.

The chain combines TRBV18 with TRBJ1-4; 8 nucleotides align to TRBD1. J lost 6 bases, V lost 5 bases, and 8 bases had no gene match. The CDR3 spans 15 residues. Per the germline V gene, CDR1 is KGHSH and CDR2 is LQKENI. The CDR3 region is CASSIHRGSDEKLFF. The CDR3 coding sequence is TGTGCCAGCTCAATACACAGGGGGTCGGATGAAAAACTGTTTTTT.

CDR3 in DNA: TGTGCCAGCAGCCAAGGAGGAGTTTACAATGAGCAGTTCTTC. Protein product: CASSQGGVYNEQFF. The chain has TRBV3-1 (or the pseudogene TRBV3-2) and TRBJ2-1; D is ambiguous. Deletions cut 1 base from V and 4 bases from J, with 8 bases between. CDR1 LGHDT and CDR2 YNNKEL come from the germline V gene (reference sequence). The CDR3 extends over 14 amino acids.

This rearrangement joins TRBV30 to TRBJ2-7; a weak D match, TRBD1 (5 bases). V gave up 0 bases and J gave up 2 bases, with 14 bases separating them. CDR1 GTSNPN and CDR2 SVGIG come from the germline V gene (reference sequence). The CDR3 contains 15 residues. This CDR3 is CAWSVGRGGTYEQYF. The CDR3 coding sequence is TGTGCCTGGAGTGTAGGAAGGGGCGGAACCTACGAGCAGTACTTC. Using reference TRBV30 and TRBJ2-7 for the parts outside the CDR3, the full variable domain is SQTIHQWPATLVQPVGSPLSLECTVEGTSNPNLYWYRQAAGRGLQLLFYSVGIGQISSEVPQNLSASRPQDRQFILSSKKLLLSDSGFYLCAWSVGRGGTYEQYFGPGTRLTVT.

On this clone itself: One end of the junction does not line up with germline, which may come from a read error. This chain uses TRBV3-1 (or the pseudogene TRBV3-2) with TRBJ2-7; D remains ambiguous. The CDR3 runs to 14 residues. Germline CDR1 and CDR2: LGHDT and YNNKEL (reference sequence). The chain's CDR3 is CTSSQTTVSYEQYF. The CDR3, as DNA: TGTACCAGCAGCCAAACCACAGTTTCGTACGAGCAGTACTTC.

The CDR3 nucleotides read TGCGCCAGCAGTGAGTCCGCGAGGGGGTATACGCAGTATTTT. Translating gives CASSESARGYTQYF. The chain uses TRBV10-1 and TRBJ2-3; D is perhaps TRBD1 (6 bases). CDR3 length equals 14 residues. The V gene's germline CDR1 is WNHNN and CDR2 SYGVQD (reference sequence). V was pared by 0 bases and J by 7 bases, with 11 bases between.

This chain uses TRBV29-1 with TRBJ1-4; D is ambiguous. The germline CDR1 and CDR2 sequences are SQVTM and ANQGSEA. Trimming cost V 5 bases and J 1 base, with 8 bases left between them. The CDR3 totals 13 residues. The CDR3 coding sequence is TGCAGCGTTTCTCGACTAACTAATGAAAAACTGTTTTTT. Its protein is CSVSRLTNEKLFF.

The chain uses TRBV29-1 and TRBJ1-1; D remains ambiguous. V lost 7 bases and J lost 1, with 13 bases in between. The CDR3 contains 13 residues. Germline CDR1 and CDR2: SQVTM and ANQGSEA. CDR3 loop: CSAYRVGNTEAFF. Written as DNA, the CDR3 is TGCAGCGCATACAGAGTGGGGAACACTGAAGCTTTCTTT.

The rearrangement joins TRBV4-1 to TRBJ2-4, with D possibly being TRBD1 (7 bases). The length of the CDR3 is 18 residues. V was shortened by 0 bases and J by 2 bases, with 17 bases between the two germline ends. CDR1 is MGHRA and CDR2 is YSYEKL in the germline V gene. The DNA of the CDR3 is TGCGCCAGCAGCCAAGATCGGAACAGGGGAGGAACCAAAAACATTCAGTACTTC. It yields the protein CASSQDRNRGGTKNIQYF.

DNA for the CDR3: TGCAGCGTCACCGGGACAGAGAACACTGAAGCTTTCTTT. Translated: CSVTGTENTEAFF. J is TRBJ1-1 and V is TRBV29-1; 7 positions match TRBD1. Germline loops: CDR1 SQVTM, CDR2 ANQGSEA. Germline trimming cut 6 bases from V and 1 base from J; bases unmatched to any gene: 5. This CDR3 comprises 13 residues.

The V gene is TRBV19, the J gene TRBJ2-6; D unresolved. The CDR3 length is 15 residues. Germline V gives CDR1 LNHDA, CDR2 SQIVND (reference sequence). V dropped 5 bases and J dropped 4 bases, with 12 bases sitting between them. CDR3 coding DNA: TGTGCCAGTAGTGCCCACAGACCGGGGGCCAACGTCCTGACTTTC. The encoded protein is CASSAHRPGANVLTF.

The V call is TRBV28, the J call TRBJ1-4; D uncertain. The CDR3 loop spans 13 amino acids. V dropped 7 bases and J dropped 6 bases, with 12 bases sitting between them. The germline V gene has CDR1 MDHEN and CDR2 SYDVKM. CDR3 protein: CASMPGWDEKLFF. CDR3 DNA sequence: TGTGCCAGCATGCCGGGGTGGGATGAAAAACTGTTTTTT.

CDR3 in amino acids: CASSQGSGLRHEQFF. In nucleotides, the CDR3 is TGTGCCAGCAGCCAAGGATCGGGACTTCGGCATGAGCAGTTCTTC. The chain carries TRBV7-9 and TRBJ2-1, with D perhaps TRBD2 (6 bases). Germline V CDR1 and CDR2: SEHNR, FQNEAQ (reference sequence). Trimming took 5 bases from V and 8 from J, leaving 19 bases between them. This CDR3 is built from 15 residues.

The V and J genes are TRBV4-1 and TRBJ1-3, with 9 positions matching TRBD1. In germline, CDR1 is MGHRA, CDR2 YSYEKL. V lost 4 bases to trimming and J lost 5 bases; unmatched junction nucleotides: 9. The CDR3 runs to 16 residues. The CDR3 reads CASSPGQGTMRNTIYF. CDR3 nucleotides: TGCGCCAGCAGCCCCGGACAGGGGACAATGAGAAACACCATATATTTT.

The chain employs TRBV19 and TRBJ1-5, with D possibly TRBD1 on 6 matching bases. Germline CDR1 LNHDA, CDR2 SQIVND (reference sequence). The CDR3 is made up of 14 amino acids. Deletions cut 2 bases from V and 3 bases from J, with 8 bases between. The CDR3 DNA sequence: TGTGCCAGTAGTATACAGGGGACCAATCAGCCCCAGCATTTT. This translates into CASSIQGTNQPQHF.

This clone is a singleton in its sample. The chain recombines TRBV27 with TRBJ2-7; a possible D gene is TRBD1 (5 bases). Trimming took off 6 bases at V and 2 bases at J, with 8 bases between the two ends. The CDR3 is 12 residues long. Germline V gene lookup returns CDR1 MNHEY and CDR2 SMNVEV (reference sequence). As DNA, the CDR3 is TGTGCCAGCAGGGGGCAGCCCTACGAGCAGTACTTC. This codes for CASRGQPYEQYF.

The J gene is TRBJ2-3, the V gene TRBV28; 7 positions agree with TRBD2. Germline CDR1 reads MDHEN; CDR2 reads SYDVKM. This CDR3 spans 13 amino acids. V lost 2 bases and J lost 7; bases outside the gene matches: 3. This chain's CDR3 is CASSLGGGNTQYF. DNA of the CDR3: TGTGCCAGCAGTTTAGGGGGGGGAAATACGCAGTATTTT.

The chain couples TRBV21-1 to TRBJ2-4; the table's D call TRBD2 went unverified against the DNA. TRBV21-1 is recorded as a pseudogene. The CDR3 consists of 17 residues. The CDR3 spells CASSTRTGTSGNHIQYF. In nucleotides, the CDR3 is TGTGCCAGCAGCACGCGAACAGGGACTAGCGGGAATCACATTCAGTACTTC.

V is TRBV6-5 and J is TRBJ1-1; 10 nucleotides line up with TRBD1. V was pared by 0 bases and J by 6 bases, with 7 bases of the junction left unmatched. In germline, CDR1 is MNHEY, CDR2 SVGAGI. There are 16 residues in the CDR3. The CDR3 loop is CASSYSIGTGASEAFF. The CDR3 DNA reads TGTGCCAGCAGTTACTCGATCGGGACAGGGGCTTCTGAAGCTTTCTTT.

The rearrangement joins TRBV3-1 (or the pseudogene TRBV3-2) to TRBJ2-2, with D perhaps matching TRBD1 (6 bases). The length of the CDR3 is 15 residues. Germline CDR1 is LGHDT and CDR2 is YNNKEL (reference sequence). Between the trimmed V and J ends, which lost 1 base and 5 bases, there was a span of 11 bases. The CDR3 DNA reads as TGTGCCAGCAGCCAAGGGGCAGGGGATACCGGGGAGCTGTTTTTT. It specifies CASSQGAGDTGELFF.

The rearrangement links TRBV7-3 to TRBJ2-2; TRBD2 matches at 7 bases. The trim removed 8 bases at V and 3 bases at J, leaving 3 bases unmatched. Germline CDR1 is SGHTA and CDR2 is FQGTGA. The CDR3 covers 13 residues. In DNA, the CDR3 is TGTGCCAGCCGGCTAGCGGACACCGGGGAGCTGTTTTTT. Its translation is CASRLADTGELFF.

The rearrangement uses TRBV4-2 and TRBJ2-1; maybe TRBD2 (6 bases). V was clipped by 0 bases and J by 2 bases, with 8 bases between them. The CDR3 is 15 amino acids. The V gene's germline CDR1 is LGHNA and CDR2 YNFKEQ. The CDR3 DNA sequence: TGTGCCAGCAGCCAAGAAGCGGGCCCCTACAATGAGCAGTTCTTC. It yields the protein CASSQEAGPYNEQFF.

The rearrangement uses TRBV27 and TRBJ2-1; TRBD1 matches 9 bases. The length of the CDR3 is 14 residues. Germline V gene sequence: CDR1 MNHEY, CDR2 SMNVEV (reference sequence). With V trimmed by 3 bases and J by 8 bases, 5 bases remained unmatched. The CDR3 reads CASSFSGTGYEQFF. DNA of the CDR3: TGTGCCAGCAGTTTCTCCGGGACAGGGTATGAGCAGTTCTTC.

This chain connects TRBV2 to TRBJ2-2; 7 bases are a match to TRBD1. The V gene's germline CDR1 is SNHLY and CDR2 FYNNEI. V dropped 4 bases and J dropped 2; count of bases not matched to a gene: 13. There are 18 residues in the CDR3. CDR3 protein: CASSGFRTGGPNTGELFF. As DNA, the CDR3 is TGTGCCAGCAGTGGGTTTAGGACAGGTGGTCCCAACACCGGGGAGCTGTTTTTT. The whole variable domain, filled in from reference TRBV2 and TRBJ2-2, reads EPEVTQTPSHQVTQMGQEVILRCVPISNHLYFYWYRQILGQKVEFLVSFYNNEISEKSEIFDDQFSVERPDGSNFTLKIRSTKLEDSAMYFCASSGFRTGGPNTGELFFGEGSRLTVL.